This TCR beta chain was recorded in a study of OX40 agonist ivuxolimab in advanced cancers. Study-wide context: Patients received the agonistic anti-OX40 (CD134) antibody ivuxolimab. Patients got intravenous ivuxolimab at 0.01 to 10 mg/kg every 2 weeks.

V gave up 8 bases and J gave up 8 bases, with 9 bases separating them. Germline V gene data show CDR1 as DFQATT and CDR2 as SNEGSKA (reference sequence). The CDR3 is made up of 9 amino acids. Study observations and caveats: Antigen targets of the expanded peripheral T cells went undetermined.

Comment on this clone: Its antigen is undetermined.

Data came from immunoSEQ multiplex PCR; TCRdb stores just in-frame clones and leaves some out. The table has some 70,000 clones, roughly 89% seen once; the top ten hold roughly 8.2%. The V gene is TRBV20-1, the J gene TRBJ1-1; unclear D gene. The TCR was taken from an adult with an advanced solid tumor such as melanoma, head and neck, liver or kidney cancer. The sequencing used CD4+ or CD8+ T cells sorted from blood, collected in a trial of the OX40 agonist ivuxolimab. The CDR3 loop is CSSEREAFF. CDR3 in DNA: TGCAGTTCGGAAAGGGAAGCTTTCTTT.